This TCR beta chain was sequenced in a study of cytomegalovirus exposure and HLA in healthy donors. The primer mix had 60 Vbeta and 13 Jbeta primers. TCRdb's table, derived via immunoSEQ multiplex PCR, lists solely in-frame clones and lacks some. This sample has approximately 160,000 clones; approximately 72% occur once, and the top ten carry approximately 1.3%. This CDR3 spans 16 amino acids. The germline V and J ends were trimmed by 5 bases and 4 bases, with 17 bases remaining between them. In germline, CDR1 is KGHSH, CDR2 LQKENI. About this clone: The antigen remains unidentified.

Study outcomes and limitations: Sequencing depth across donors, presence/absence analyses assumed, was roughly uniform. Most likely, a cluster of highly shared sequence variants arose as a sequencing artifact.

This receptor was obtained from a man between 45 and 60 years old in good health and CMV-seronegative. The genes are TRBV18 and TRBJ2-2; a weak D match, TRBD1 (6 bases). The sample was PBMCs. For the CDR3, the DNA is TGTGCCAGCTCATTAATCGACAGGACCATCACCGGGGAGCTGTTTTTT. Protein product: CASSLIDRTITGELFF.